This T cell receptor beta chain was profiled in a study of tumor-infiltrating lymphocytes in oesophageal squamous cell carcinoma. This CDR3 has 14 amino acids. V trimming: 5 bases; J trimming: 2 bases; junction bases outside the gene matches: 4. This clonotype was observed at least ten times. TCRdb called the PCR reads again in MiXCR, with one record for every CDR3 protein. In the table there are over 12,000 distinct CDR3 sequences, about 50% of which are singletons. This receptor was identified in a male donor with esophageal squamous cell carcinoma. This rearrangement joins TRBV12-3 or TRBV12-4 to TRBJ2-7; 9 positions agree with TRBD1. Sample: blood. CDR3 sequence: CASSPGTGTYEQYF. CDR3 nucleotide sequence: TGTGCCAGCAGTCCCGGGACAGGGACCTACGAGCAGTACTTC.